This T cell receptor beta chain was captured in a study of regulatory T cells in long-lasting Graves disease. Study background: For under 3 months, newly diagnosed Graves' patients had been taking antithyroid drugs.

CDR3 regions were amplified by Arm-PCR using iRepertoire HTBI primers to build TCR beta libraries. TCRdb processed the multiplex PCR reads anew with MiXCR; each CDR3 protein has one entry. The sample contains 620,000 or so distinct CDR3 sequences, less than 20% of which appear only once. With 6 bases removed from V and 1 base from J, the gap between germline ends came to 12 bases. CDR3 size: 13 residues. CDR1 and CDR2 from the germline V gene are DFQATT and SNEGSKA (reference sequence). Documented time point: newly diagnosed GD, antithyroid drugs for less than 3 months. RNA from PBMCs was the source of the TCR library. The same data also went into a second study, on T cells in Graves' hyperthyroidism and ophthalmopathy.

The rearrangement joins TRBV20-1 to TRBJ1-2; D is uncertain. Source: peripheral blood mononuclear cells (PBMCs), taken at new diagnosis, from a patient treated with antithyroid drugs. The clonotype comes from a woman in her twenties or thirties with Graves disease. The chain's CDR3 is CSADSAVNYGYTF. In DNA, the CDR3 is TGCAGTGCCGACTCGGCGGTTAACTATGGCTACACCTTC.